The 27 T cell receptor beta chains in this list originate from one sample, sequenced in a study of T cells in Graves' hyperthyroidism and ophthalmopathy. Amplified TCR beta CDR3 regions derived from RNA transcripts. HTBI primers were the set used in a first-round RT-PCR of the TCR CDR3. TCRdb itself ran the multiplex PCR reads through MiXCR, one entry per CDR3 protein. The sample records around 200,000 distinct CDR3 sequences, about a sixth being singletons. Sequenced: blood. The source of these receptors is a woman aged 45-59 years with Graves' hyperthyroidism.

This clonotype has a count of ten or more. The chain couples TRBV27 to TRBJ1-4, with a tentative D call TRBD1 (6 bases). The CDR3 covers 13 residues. V lost 8 bases and J 5 bases, leaving 12 bases between the germline ends. Germline assignment: CDR1 MNHEY and CDR2 SMNVEV (reference sequence). The CDR3, as DNA: TGTGCCAGCGCCTGGGGGCGCAATGAAAAACTGTTTTTT. Protein sequence: CASAWGRNEKLFF.

This clonotype came up many times. The V and J genes are TRBV2 and TRBJ1-6, with 10 bases identical to TRBD1. CDR1 SNHLY and CDR2 FYNNEI come from the germline V gene. The V and J ends lost 7 bases and 7 bases, in that order; junction bases with no gene match: 10. This CDR3 comprises 16 residues. The CDR3 sequence: CASTGTGAIRNSPLHF. The CDR3 bases are TGTGCCAGCACTGGGACAGGGGCCATAAGAAATTCACCCCTCCACTTT.

This clonotype was seen a few times. The CDR3 spells CASRGGSNTGELFF. For the CDR3, the DNA is TGTGCCAGCAGGGGTGGATCGAACACCGGGGAGCTGTTTTTT. V usage is TRBV2 and J usage is TRBJ2-2, with no clear D. V was shortened by 6 bases and J by 0 bases, with 8 bases between the two germline ends. The CDR3 runs to 14 residues. Germline CDR1 reads SNHLY; CDR2 reads FYNNEI.

In this sample, this clonotype turned up many times. This chain connects TRBV5-1 to TRBJ2-1; no definite D call. V was pared by 0 bases and J by 8 bases, with 12 bases between. Germline values: CDR1 SGHRS, CDR2 YFSETQ. The CDR3 is 14 residues long. Written as DNA, the CDR3 is TGCGCCAGCAGCTTGGTTGTGTCAGGCGATGAGCAGTTCTTC. This translates into CASSLVVSGDEQFF.

The rearrangement links TRBV2 to TRBJ1-1; D gene uncertain. CDR3 size: 14 residues. V was trimmed by 7 bases and J by 4 bases, leaving 16 bases between them. Germline CDR1 reads SNHLY; CDR2 reads FYNNEI. CDR3 coding DNA: TGTGCCAGCAATGAGGCGGGGTCGCGCACTGAAGCTTTCTTT. It codes for CASNEAGSRTEAFF.

This clonotype was detected ten times or more. CDR3 DNA: TGCAGTGCTAGAGATCTGGGGGGAGACGGTGGCTACACCTTC. Amino acid sequence: CSARDLGGDGGYTF. V usage is TRBV20-1 and J usage is TRBJ1-2, with a tentative D call TRBD1 (5 bases). CDR1 and CDR2 (germline): DFQATT, SNEGSKA (reference sequence). The length of the CDR3 is 14 residues. V gave up 0 bases and J gave up 7 bases, with 15 bases separating them.

This clonotype was detected many times. The chain joins TRBV24-1 to TRBJ1-4; no clear D gene. V lost 7 bases and J lost 8, with 7 bases in between. Germline CDR1 KGHDR, CDR2 SFDVKD. The CDR3 sequence is 11 residues long. The CDR3 sequence is CATRAGEKLFF. The CDR3, as DNA: TGTGCCACCAGAGCCGGAGAAAAACTGTTTTTT.

This clonotype was observed a few times. The genes are TRBV5-4 and TRBJ2-3; D remains unclear. Germline loops: CDR1 SGHNT, CDR2 YYREEE (reference sequence). The CDR3 has 16 amino acids. Trimming stripped 7 bases from V and 0 bases from J, with 18 bases between. In nucleotides, the CDR3 is TGTGCCAGCCACCAGCGACTTGAATCGAGCACAGATACGCAGTATTTT. Its protein product is CASHQRLESSTDTQYF.

This clonotype has more than one count but fewer than ten. The chain uses TRBV5-1 and TRBJ1-6; weak D call: TRBD1 (5 bases). From germline, CDR1 is SGHRS and CDR2 YFSETQ. Trimming took 1 base from V and 7 from J, leaving 12 bases between them. The CDR3 contains 15 residues. The CDR3 nucleotides are TGCGCCAGCAGCTTGTCGGGACGGAAAAATTCACCCCTCCACTTT. Amino acid sequence: CASSLSGRKNSPLHF.

This clonotype was counted many times. This chain links TRBV14 with TRBJ1-1; possibly TRBD1 for D (6 bases). The V end was cut by 6 bases, the J end by 6 bases, with 35 bases between. From germline, CDR1 is SGHDN and CDR2 FVKESK. CDR3 size: 20 residues. CDR3 sequence: CASRAGGAARGLPVSSEAFF. CDR3 nucleotides: TGTGCCAGCAGAGCCGGCGGGGCTGCCAGGGGCCTGCCAGTTTCCTCTGAAGCTTTCTTT.

This clonotype was seen repeatedly, ten times or more. The chain uses TRBV12-3 or TRBV12-4 and TRBJ2-5; 9 nucleotides match TRBD1. Trimming cost V 8 bases and J 3 bases; bases outside gene matches: 7. The CDR3 length is 14 residues. CDR3 sequence reads: CASGNRGRKETQYF. The DNA for the CDR3 is TGTGCCAGCGGGAACAGGGGGCGCAAAGAGACCCAGTACTTC.

This clonotype occurred many times. CDR3 in DNA: TGTGCCAGCAGTTTAACAGGGGGCCTCACCAATTCACCCCTCCACTTT. It codes for CASSLTGGLTNSPLHF. The V call is TRBV28, the J call TRBJ1-6; TRBD1 matches 9 bases. Losses at the gene ends were 2 bases for V and 7 bases for J; bases not matched to a gene: 6. The CDR3 loop spans 16 amino acids. The germline CDR1 and CDR2 sequences are MDHEN and SYDVKM.

In its sample, this clonotype was seen many times. This sequence joins TRBV5-1 and TRBJ1-6; D is unclear. There are 16 residues in the CDR3. Trimming left V 2 bases short and J 6 bases short, with 15 bases between. The germline gives CDR1 SGHRS, CDR2 YFSETQ. The CDR3 region is CASSFGGSETNSPLHF. The CDR3 region has the DNA TGCGCCAGCAGCTTTGGCGGGTCCGAAACTAATTCACCCCTCCACTTT.

The table lists this clonotype with many counts. The V call is TRBV6-2 or TRBV6-3, the J call TRBJ2-5; 9 bases fit TRBD2. Germline V gene data show CDR1 as MNHEY and CDR2 as SVGEGT. V shed 3 bases, J shed 4 bases, and the junction held 3 bases outside the gene matches. CDR3 length equals 14 residues. CDR3 region: CASSYLAGRETQYF. CDR3 nucleotide sequence: TGTGCCAGCAGTTATCTAGCGGGACGAGAGACCCAGTACTTC.

The sample holds many counts of this clonotype. V is TRBV10-3 and J is TRBJ1-2; D gene uncertain. Germline V CDR1 and CDR2: ENHRY, SYGVKD. The CDR3 totals 14 residues. Trimming stripped 2 bases from V and 8 bases from J, with 15 bases between. The CDR3 sequence: CAISEGREVEGYTF. DNA of the CDR3: TGTGCCATCAGTGAGGGAAGGGAGGTTGAAGGCTACACCTTC.

In its sample, this clonotype was seen many times. The rearrangement links TRBV7-3 to TRBJ2-3, with 8 bases aligning to TRBD1. With V trimmed by 6 bases and J by 0 bases, 2 bases remained unmatched. Germline-derived CDR1 and CDR2 are SGHTA and FQGTGA. This CDR3 has 14 amino acids. This CDR3 reads CASRNRGSTDTQYF. The CDR3 DNA reads TGTGCCAGCAGGAACAGGGGGAGCACAGATACGCAGTATTTT.

The chain couples TRBV7-9 to TRBJ2-2, with D possibly matching TRBD1 (5 bases). There are 13 residues in the CDR3. V lost 3 bases to trimming and J lost 5 bases, with 7 bases between them. The germline V gene has CDR1 SEHNR and CDR2 FQNEAQ (reference sequence). The CDR3: CASSFRQTGELFF. CDR3 in DNA: TGTGCCAGCAGCTTCAGACAGACCGGGGAGCTGTTTTTT.

This clonotype was detected ten times or more. This chain uses TRBV7-2 with TRBJ1-5; no definite D call. Germline assignment: CDR1 SGHTA and CDR2 FQGNSA. V lost 1 base and J lost 5, with 6 bases in between. The CDR3 consists of 13 residues. The CDR3 protein is CASSLGGDQPQHF. CDR3 DNA: TGTGCCAGCAGCTTAGGGGGAGATCAGCCCCAGCATTTT.

This clonotype was detected many times. The V and J genes are TRBV6-2 or TRBV6-3 and TRBJ2-5, with D possibly matching TRBD2 (5 bases). The CDR3 has 14 residues. With 2 bases removed from V and 2 bases from J, the gap between germline ends came to 9 bases. Germline V gene lookup returns CDR1 MNHEY and CDR2 SVGEGT. This CDR3 is CASSYGGVQETQYF. In nucleotides, the CDR3 is TGTGCCAGCAGTTACGGAGGCGTACAAGAGACCCAGTACTTC.

This clonotype was counted at least ten times. The J gene is TRBJ2-7, the V gene TRBV3-1, with no clear D. Germline CDR1 is LGHDT and CDR2 is YNNKEL (reference sequence). V was clipped by 4 bases and J by 0 bases, with 4 bases between them. This CDR3 has 12 amino acids. CDR3 in amino acids: CASSRTSYEQYF. The CDR3 DNA reads as TGTGCCAGCAGCCGGACCTCCTACGAGCAGTACTTC.

This clonotype was found once. V gene TRBV19 combines with J gene TRBJ2-1; perhaps D is TRBD1 or TRBD2 (5 bases each). Trimming removed 3 bases from V and 0 bases from J, with 9 bases in between. Germline V gene sequence: CDR1 LNHDA, CDR2 SQIVND (reference sequence). The CDR3 covers 15 residues. CDR3 loop: CASSITGASYNEQFF. The CDR3, as DNA: TGTGCCAGTAGTATTACCGGGGCCTCCTACAATGAGCAGTTCTTC.

This clonotype was recorded many times. CDR3 amino acids: CASSELRQAASYEQYF. The CDR3 coding sequence is TGTGCCAGCAGTGAACTTAGACAGGCTGCTAGCTACGAGCAGTACTTC. The rearrangement links TRBV6-1 to TRBJ2-7; possibly TRBD1 for D (6 bases). This CDR3 is 16 amino acids long. V was cut by 2 bases and J by 3 bases, with 17 bases left in between. CDR1 MNHNS and CDR2 SASEGT come from the germline V gene.

This clonotype has at least ten counts. V usage is TRBV27 and J usage is TRBJ1-6, with D possibly being TRBD1 (6 bases). This CDR3 region has 15 residues. V was clipped by 5 bases and J by 9 bases, with 17 bases between them. Germline V lookup: CDR1 MNHEY, CDR2 SMNVEV (reference sequence). The CDR3 protein is CASSRSRGARSPLHF. For the CDR3, the DNA is TGTGCCAGCAGTCGCTCACGGGGGGCACGTTCACCCCTCCACTTT.

This clonotype was observed at least ten times. This rearrangement joins TRBV2 to TRBJ2-7, with D possibly TRBD2 on 6 matching bases. The CDR3 is 14 residues long. Germline V lookup: CDR1 SNHLY, CDR2 FYNNEI. V lost 6 bases and J 4 bases, leaving 16 bases between the germline ends. In nucleotides, the CDR3 is TGTGCCAGCAGGGGGGGTGGGCGGACTTACGAGCAGTACTTC. Residues: CASRGGGRTYEQYF.

In its sample, this clonotype was seen many times. Sequence at one end of the junction differs from germline and may be a read error. This chain links TRBV5-1 with TRBJ1-2, with 9 bases matching TRBD1. The CDR3 is 13 residues long. Germline CDR1 SGHRS, CDR2 YFSETQ. CDR3 amino acids: CASSLDRGDGYTF. The DNA of the CDR3 is TGTGCCAGTAGTCTGGACAGGGGTGATGGCTACACCTTC.

In this sample, this clonotype turned up many times. It is unclear where the CDR3 begins or ends on the DNA, so no DNA is shown, and the CDR3 is as TCRdb lists it. This chain links TRBV27 with TRBJ2-3. A total of 13 residues make up the CDR3, ends included. Germline V gives CDR1 MNHEY, CDR2 SMNVEV (reference sequence). Here the CDR3 reads CASSLRPTLRSIF.

This clonotype was detected many times. V usage is TRBV24-1 and J usage is TRBJ2-2; no clear D gene. CDR3 length equals 11 residues. V lost 6 bases to trimming and J lost 7 bases, with 5 bases between them. Per germline, CDR1 KGHDR and CDR2 SFDVKD. CDR3 region: CATSRGGELFF. DNA for the CDR3: TGTGCCACCAGTCGCGGCGGGGAGCTGTTTTTT.